This T cell receptor beta chain was recorded in a study of shared clonotypes between healthy human individuals. Study information: Donors had three CD4 naive, three CD4 memory, two CD8 naive and one CD8 memory plate apiece. Overall study findings and caveats: Naive CD4 clonotypes overlapped across a few donors at around 5%.

The CDR3 contains 13 residues. V lost 3 bases and J lost 2, with 5 bases in between. Germline CDR1 SGHRS, CDR2 YFSETQ. Both subsets, CD45RA+ naive and CD45RA-negative memory, were split from the CD4+ cells. Sorted-subset replicate PCRs used 200 to 250 ng DNA, approximately 27,000 T cell genomes. Profiled with immunoSEQ multiplex PCR; TCRdb holds only in-frame clones, not every one. The repertoire holds 2 million to 2.5 million clones, with approximately 93% as singletons. With respect to this clone: Its antigen is still unknown.

The sequenced material came from naive CD4+ T cells from PBMCs. The subset was: CD45RA+ positively selected. The receptor comes from a man aged 18 to 29 in good health. Some clones in this sample may be carry-over from other donors' samples. This rearrangement joins TRBV5-1 to TRBJ2-2; D perhaps matches TRBD2 (5 bases). CDR3 amino acids: CASSSGNTGELFF. The CDR3 DNA sequence: TGCGCCAGCAGCTCGGGAAACACCGGGGAGCTGTTTTTT.